This section outlines one T cell receptor beta chain sequence together with its context. The germline V and J ends were trimmed by 8 bases and 2 bases, with 13 bases remaining between them. The germline V gene has CDR1 MDHEN and CDR2 SYDVKM. This CDR3 is built from 14 residues. The sample originates from a study of blood T cells in healthy people across ages. Then a second PCR, running roughly 6 to 11 cycles, was carried out with a sample-barcoded 5' primer and a J-beta primer mix. TCRdb used MiXCR to reprocess the 5' RACE reads, holding one entry per CDR3 protein. The sample consists of just over 1 million distinct CDR3 sequences, around 45% of them appearing once.

The material sequenced was blood. The sequence was collected from a woman aged 55-75 years in good health. The chain is built from TRBV28 and TRBJ1-5, with D unresolved. This chain's CDR3 is CASRWEWGNQPQHF. CDR3 bases: TGTGCCAGCCGGTGGGAATGGGGCAATCAGCCCCAGCATTTT. The whole variable domain, filled in from reference TRBV28 and TRBJ1-5, reads DVKVTQSSRYLVKRTGEKVFLECVQDMDHENMFWYRQDPGLGLRLIYFSYDVKMKEKGDIPEGYSVSREKKERFSLILESASTNQTSMYLCASRWEWGNQPQHFGDGTRLSIL.